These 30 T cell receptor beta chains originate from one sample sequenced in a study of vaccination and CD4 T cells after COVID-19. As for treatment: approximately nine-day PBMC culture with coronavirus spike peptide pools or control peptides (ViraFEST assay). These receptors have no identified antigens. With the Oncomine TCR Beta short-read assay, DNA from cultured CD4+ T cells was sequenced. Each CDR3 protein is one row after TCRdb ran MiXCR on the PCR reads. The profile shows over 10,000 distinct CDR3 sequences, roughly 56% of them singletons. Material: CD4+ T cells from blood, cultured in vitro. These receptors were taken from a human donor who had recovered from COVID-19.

CDR3 loop: CASSPPTGVGTGELFF. The DNA of the CDR3 is TGTGCCAGCTCACCACCGACGGGAGTGGGGACCGGGGAGCTGTTTTTT. This sequence joins TRBV18 and TRBJ2-2, with D maybe TRBD2 (6 bases). Trimming removed 0 bases at V and 5 bases at J, with 13 bases between. Germline V gene data show CDR1 as KGHSH and CDR2 as LQKENI. The CDR3 has 16 amino acids.

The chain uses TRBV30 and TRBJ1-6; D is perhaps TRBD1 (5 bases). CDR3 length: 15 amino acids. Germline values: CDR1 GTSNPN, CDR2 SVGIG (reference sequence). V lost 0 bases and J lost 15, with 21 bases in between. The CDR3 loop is CAWSVHQGPDSLLHF. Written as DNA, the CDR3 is TGTGCCTGGAGTGTACATCAGGGTCCGGATTCCCTCCTCCACTTT.

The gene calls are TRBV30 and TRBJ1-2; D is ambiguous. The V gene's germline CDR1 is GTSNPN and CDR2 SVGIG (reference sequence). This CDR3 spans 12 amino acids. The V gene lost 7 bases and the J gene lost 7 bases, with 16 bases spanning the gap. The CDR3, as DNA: TGTGCCTCCCACCCGGGGTTGGGTGGCTACACCTTC. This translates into CASHPGLGGYTF. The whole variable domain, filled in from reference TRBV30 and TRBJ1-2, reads SQTIHQWPATLVQPVGSPLSLECTVEGTSNPNLYWYRQAAGRGLQLLFYSVGIGQISSEVPQNLSASRPQDRQFILSSKKLLLSDSGFYLCASHPGLGGYTFGSGTRLTVV.

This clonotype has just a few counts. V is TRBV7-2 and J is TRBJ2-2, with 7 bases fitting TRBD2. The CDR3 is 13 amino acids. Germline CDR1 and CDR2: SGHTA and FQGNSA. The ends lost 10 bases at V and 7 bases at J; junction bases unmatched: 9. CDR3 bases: TGTGCCACCCGGGACTATTCGAGCGGGGAGCTGTTTTTT. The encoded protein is CATRDYSSGELFF.

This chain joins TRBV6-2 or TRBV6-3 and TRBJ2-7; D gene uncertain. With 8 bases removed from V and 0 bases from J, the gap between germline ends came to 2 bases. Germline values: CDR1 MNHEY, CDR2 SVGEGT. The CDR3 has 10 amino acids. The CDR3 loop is CASASYEQYF. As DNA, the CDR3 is TGTGCCAGCGCCTCCTACGAGCAGTACTTC.

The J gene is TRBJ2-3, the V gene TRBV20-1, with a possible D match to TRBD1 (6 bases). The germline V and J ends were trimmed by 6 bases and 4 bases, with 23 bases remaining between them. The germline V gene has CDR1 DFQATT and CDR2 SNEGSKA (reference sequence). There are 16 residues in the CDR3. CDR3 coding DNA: TGCAGTGCGAACAGGGTGAGGGAGTTCATTGCAGATACGCAGTATTTT. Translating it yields CSANRVREFIADTQYF.

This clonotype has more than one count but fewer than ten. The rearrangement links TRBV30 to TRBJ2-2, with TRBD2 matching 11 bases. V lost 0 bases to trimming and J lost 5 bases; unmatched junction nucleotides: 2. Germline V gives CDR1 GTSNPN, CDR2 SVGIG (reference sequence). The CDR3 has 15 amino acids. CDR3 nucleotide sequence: TGTGCCTGGAGTGTCGCTAGCGGGAGGACCGGGGAGCTGTTTTTT. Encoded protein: CAWSVASGRTGELFF.

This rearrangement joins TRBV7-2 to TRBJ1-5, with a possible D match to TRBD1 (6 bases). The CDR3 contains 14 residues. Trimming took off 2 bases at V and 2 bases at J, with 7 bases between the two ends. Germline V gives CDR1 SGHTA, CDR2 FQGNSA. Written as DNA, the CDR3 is TGTGCCAGCAGCTTACGGACAGGCAATCAGCCCCAGCATTTT. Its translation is CASSLRTGNQPQHF. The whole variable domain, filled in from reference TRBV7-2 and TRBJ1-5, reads GAGVSQSPSNKVTEKGKDVELRCDPISGHTALYWYRQSLGQGLEFLIYFQGNSAPDKSGLPSDRFSAERTGGSVSTLTIQRTQQEDSAVYLCASSLRTGNQPQHFGDGTRLSIL.

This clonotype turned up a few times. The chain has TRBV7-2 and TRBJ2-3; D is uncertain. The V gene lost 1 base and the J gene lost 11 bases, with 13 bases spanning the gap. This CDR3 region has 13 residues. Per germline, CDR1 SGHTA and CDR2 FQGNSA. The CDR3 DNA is TGTGCCAGCAGCTTAGGATACGAAACCAAGCAGTATTTT. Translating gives CASSLGYETKQYF. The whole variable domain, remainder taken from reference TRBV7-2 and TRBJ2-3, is GAGVSQSPSNKVTEKGKDVELRCDPISGHTALYWYRQSLGQGLEFLIYFQGNSAPDKSGLPSDRFSAERTGGSVSTLTIQRTQQEDSAVYLCASSLGYETKQYFGPGTRLTVL.

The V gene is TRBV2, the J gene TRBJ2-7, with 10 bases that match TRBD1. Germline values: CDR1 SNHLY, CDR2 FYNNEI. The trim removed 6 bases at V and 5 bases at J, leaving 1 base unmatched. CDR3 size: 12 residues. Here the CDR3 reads CASRTGGNEQYF. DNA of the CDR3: TGTGCCAGCAGGACAGGGGGCAACGAGCAGTACTTC.

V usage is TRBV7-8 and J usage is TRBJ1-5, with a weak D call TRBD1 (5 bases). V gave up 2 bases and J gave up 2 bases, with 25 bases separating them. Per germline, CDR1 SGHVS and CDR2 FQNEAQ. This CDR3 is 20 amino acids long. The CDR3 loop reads CASSLLARGGKGIGNQPQHF. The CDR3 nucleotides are TGTGCCAGCAGCTTATTAGCTAGGGGCGGAAAGGGGATAGGCAATCAGCCCCAGCATTTT.

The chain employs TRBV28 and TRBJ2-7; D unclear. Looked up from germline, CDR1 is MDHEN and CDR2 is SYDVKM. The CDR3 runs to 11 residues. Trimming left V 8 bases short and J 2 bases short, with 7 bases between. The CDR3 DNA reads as TGTGCCAGCCAAGACACCTACGAGCAGTACTTC. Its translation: CASQDTYEQYF.

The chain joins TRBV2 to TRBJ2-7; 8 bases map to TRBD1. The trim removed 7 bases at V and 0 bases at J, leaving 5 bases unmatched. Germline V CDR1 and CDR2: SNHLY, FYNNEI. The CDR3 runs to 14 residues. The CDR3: CASNGQGRSYEQYF. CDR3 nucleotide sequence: TGTGCCAGCAATGGACAGGGTCGCTCCTACGAGCAGTACTTC.

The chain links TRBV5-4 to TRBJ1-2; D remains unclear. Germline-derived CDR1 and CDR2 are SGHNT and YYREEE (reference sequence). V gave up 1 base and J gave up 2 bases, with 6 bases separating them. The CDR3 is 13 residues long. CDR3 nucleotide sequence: TGTGCCAGCAGCTTGTCAGGAAACTATGGCTACACCTTC. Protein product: CASSLSGNYGYTF.

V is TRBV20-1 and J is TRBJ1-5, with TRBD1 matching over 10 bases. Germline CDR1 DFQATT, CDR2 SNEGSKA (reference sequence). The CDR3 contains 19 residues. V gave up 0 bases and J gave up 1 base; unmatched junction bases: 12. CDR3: CSARDPRDRGESSNQPQHF. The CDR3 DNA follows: TGCAGTGCTAGAGACCCCCGGGACAGGGGCGAGTCGAGCAATCAGCCCCAGCATTTT.

CDR3 in DNA: TGTGCCAGCAGCTACTTCACGACTAGCGGGATCACAGATACGCAGTATTTT. Translated, it gives CASSYFTTSGITDTQYF. The V and J genes are TRBV7-3 and TRBJ2-3; 11 bases map to TRBD2. Trimming cost V 4 bases and J 2 bases; bases outside gene matches: 8. Germline-derived CDR1 and CDR2 are SGHTA and FQGTGA. The CDR3 length is 17 residues.

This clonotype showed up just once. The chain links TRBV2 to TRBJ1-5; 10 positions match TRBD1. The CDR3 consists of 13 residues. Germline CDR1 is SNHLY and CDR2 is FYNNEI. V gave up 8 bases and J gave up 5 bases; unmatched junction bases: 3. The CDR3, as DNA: TGTGCCAGCCGGGACAGGGGATATCAGCCCCAGCATTTT. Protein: CASRDRGYQPQHF.

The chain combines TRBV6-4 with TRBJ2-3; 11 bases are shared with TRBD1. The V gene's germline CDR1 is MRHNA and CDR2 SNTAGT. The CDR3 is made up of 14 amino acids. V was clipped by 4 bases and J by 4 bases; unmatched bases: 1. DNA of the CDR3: TGTGCCAGCAGTGGGACAGGGGGCGCAGATACGCAGTATTTT. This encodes CASSGTGGADTQYF.

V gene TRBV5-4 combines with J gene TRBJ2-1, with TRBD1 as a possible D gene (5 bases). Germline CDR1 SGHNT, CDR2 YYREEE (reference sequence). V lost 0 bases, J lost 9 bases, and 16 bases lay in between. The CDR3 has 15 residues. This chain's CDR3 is CASSLASGGAPEQFF. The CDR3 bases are TGTGCCAGCAGCTTGGCTTCGGGTGGGGCGCCTGAGCAGTTCTTC.

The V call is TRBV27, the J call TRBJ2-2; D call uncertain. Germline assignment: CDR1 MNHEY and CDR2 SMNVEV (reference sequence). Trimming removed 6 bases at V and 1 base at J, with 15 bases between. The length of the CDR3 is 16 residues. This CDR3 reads CASRDLLRRNTGELFF. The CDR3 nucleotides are TGTGCCAGCAGGGATTTGCTCCGAAGGAACACCGGGGAGCTGTTTTTT.

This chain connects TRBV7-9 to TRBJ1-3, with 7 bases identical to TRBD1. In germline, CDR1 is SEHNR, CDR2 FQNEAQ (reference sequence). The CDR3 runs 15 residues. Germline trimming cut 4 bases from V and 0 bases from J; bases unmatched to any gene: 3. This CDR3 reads CASSWDRHSGNTIYF. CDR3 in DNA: TGTGCCAGCAGCTGGGACAGACACTCTGGAAACACCATATATTTT. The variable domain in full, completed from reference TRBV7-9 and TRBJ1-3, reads DTGVSQNPRHKITKRGQNVTFRCDPISEHNRLYWYRQTLGQGPEFLTYFQNEAQLEKSRLLSDRFSAERPKGSFSTLEIQRTEQGDSAMYLCASSWDRHSGNTIYFGEGSWLTVV.

DNA of the CDR3: TGTGCCAGCAGTTCACAGGGGCTAAGGGGTCCTGAAGCTTTCTTT. It translates to CASSSQGLRGPEAFF. J is TRBJ1-1 and V is TRBV27; 7 nucleotides align to TRBD1. This CDR3 region has 15 residues. The V segment lost 4 bases and the J segment 6 bases; nucleotides outside the gene matches: 11. Germline V gene data show CDR1 as MNHEY and CDR2 as SMNVEV (reference sequence).

The CDR3 sequence is CASSLVNQPQHF. CDR3 in DNA: TGTGCCAGCAGCTTAGTCAATCAGCCCCAGCATTTT. The chain uses TRBV11-2 and TRBJ1-5; D is ambiguous. V lost 1 base to trimming and J lost 3 bases, with 1 base between them. Germline CDR1 and CDR2: SGHAT and FQNNGV. The CDR3 is 12 amino acids.

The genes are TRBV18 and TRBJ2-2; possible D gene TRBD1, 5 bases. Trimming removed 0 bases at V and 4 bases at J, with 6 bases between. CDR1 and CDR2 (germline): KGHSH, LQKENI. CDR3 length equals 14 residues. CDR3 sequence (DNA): TGTGCCAGCTCACCACCAACAGGCACCGGGGAGCTGTTTTTT. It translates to CASSPPTGTGELFF.

The CDR3 sequence is CASSFGTSGSTDTQYF. The CDR3, as DNA: TGTGCCAGCAGTTTCGGGACTAGCGGGAGTACAGATACGCAGTATTTT. The chain has TRBV28 and TRBJ2-3, with TRBD2 identical over 14 bases. Germline CDR1 MDHEN, CDR2 SYDVKM. Germline trimming cut 3 bases from V and 3 bases from J; bases unmatched to any gene: 2. This CDR3 region has 16 residues.

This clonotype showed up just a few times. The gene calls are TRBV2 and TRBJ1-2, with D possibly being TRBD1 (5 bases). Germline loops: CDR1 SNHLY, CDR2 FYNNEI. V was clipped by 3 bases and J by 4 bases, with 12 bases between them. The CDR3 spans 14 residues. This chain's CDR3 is CASSDLRGSYGYTF. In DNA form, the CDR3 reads TGTGCCAGCAGTGATCTTCGGGGGTCCTATGGCTACACCTTC.

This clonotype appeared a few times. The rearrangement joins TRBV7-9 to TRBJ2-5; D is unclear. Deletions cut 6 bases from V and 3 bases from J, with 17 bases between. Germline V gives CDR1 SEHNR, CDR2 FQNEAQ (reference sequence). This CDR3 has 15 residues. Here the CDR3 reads CASRTLGWDKETQYF. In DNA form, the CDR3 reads TGTGCCAGCAGAACCTTGGGTTGGGATAAAGAGACCCAGTACTTC. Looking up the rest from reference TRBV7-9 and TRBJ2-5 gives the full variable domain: DTGVSQNPRHKITKRGQNVTFRCDPISEHNRLYWYRQTLGQGPEFLTYFQNEAQLEKSRLLSDRFSAERPKGSFSTLEIQRTEQGDSAMYLCASRTLGWDKETQYFGPGTRLLVL.

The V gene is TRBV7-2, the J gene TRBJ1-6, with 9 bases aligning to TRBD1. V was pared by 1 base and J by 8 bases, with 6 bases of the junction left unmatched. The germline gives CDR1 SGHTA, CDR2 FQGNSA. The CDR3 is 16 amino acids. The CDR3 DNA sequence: TGTGCCAGCAGCTTAGGAGGGACAGGGAGTGATTCACCCCTCCACTTT. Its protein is CASSLGGTGSDSPLHF.

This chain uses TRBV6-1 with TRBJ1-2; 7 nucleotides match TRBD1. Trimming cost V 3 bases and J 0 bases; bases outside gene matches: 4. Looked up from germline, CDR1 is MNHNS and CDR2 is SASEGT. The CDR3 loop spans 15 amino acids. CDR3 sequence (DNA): TGTGCCAGCAGTGACAGGGGGGCAACTAACTATGGCTACACCTTC. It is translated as CASSDRGATNYGYTF.

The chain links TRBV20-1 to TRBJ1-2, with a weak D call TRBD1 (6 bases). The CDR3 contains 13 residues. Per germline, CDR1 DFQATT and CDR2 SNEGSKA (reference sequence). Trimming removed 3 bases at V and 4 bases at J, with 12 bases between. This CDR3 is CSASRGHSYGYTF. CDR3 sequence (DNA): TGCAGTGCTAGTAGGGGACACAGCTATGGCTACACCTTC.